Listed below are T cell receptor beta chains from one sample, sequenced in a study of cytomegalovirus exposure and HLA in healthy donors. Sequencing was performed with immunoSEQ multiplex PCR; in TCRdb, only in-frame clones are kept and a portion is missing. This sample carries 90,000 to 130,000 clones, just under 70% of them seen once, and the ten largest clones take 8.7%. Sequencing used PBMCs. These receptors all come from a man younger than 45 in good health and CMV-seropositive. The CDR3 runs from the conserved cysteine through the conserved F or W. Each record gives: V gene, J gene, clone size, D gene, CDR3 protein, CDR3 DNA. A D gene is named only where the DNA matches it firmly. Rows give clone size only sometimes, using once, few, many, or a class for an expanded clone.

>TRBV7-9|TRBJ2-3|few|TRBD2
CASSLDLAGAWGATDTQYF
TGTGCCAGCAGCTTAGATCTAGCGGGGGCCTGGGGGGCCACAGATACGCAGTATTTT
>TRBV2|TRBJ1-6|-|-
CASTVTVNYNSPLHF
TGTGCCAGCACCGTCACAGTAAACTATAATTCACCCCTCCACTTT
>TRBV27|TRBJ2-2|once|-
CATTRGGRGGGRTGELFF
TGTGCCACGACGCGAGGGGGTAGGGGGGGAGGGCGCACCGGGGAGCTGTTTTTT
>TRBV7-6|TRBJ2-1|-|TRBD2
CASSLARGGSNNEQFF
TGTGCCAGCAGCTTAGCGCGGGGCGGGAGTAATAATGAGCAGTTCTTC
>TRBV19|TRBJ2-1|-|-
CASRFGGRPAEQFF
TGTGCCAGTAGGTTCGGGGGGCGGCCGGCTGAGCAGTTCTTC
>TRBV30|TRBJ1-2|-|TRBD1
CAWGTGGNNGYTF
TGTGCCTGGGGGACAGGGGGGAATAATGGCTACACCTTC
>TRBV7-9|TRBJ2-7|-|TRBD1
CASSSTGTGWREQYF
TGTGCCAGCAGTTCCACCGGGACAGGATGGAGGGAGCAGTACTTC
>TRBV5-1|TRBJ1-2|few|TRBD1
CASSSGTGVAGYTF
TGCGCCAGCAGCTCTGGGACAGGGGTTGCTGGCTACACCTTC
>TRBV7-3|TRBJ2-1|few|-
CASSPRGPDSGGYNEQFF
TGTGCCAGCAGCCCCCGTGGACCAGATTCCGGAGGCTACAATGAGCAGTTCTTC
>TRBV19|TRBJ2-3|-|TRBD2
CASSIGGGTGEQYF
TGTGCCAGTAGTATAGGGGGAGGGACCGGGGAGCAGTATTTT
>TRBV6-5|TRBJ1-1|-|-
CASSPGKNTEAFF
TGTGCCAGCAGCCCCGGGAAAAACACTGAAGCTTTCTTT
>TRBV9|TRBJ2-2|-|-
CASSSLVSGELFF
TGTGCCAGCAGCTCCCTAGTATCCGGGGAGCTGTTTTTT
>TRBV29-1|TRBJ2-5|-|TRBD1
CSTDRGQETQYF
TGCAGCACCGACAGGGGACAAGAGACCCAGTACTTC
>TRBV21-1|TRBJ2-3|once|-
CASSKVNYGGRYVDTQYF
TGTGCCAGCAGCAAAGTAAACTATGGCGGGAGGTACGTAGATACGCAGTATTTT
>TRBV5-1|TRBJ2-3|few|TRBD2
CASSLAAGGADTQYF
TGCGCCAGCAGCTTGGCCGCTGGGGGGGCAGATACGCAGTATTTT
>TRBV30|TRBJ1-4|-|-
CAWSVGGSNEKLFF
TGTGCCTGGAGTGTAGGGGGTTCTAATGAAAAACTGTTTTTT
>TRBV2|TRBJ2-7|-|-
CASSAARSYSYEQYF
TGTGCCAGCAGTGCGGCCAGGTCTTACTCCTACGAGCAGTACTTC
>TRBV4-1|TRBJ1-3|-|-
CASSHGAGELSGNTIYF
TGCGCCAGCAGCCACGGGGCAGGGGAACTCTCTGGAAACACCATATATTTT
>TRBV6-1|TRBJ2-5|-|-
CASRLFVNEETQYF
TGTGCCAGCAGGTTATTCGTAAACGAGGAGACCCAGTACTTC
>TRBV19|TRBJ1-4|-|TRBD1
CASSMGQGDEKLFF
TGTGCCAGTAGTATGGGACAGGGGGACGAAAAACTGTTTTTT
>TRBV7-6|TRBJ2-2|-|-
CASSTGRGIPGELFF
TGTGCCAGCAGCACGGGAAGAGGCATTCCCGGGGAGCTGTTTTTT
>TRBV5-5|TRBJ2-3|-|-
CASSFETQYF
TGTGCCAGCAGCTTTGAGACGCAGTATTTT
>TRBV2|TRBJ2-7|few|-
CASSGGDYEQYF
TGTGCCAGCAGTGGAGGCGACTACGAGCAGTACTTC
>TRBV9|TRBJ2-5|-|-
CASSLRPGGQETQYF
TGTGCCAGCAGCCTGCGCCCGGGGGGCCAGGAGACCCAGTACTTC
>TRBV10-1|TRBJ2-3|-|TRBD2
CASRLRTSGGSSRDTQYF
TGCGCCAGCAGGCTTAGGACTAGCGGGGGGAGCTCTAGAGATACGCAGTATTTT
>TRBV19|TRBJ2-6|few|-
CASSIADRIVSGANVLTF
TGTGCCAGTAGTATAGCCGACAGAATTGTCTCTGGGGCCAACGTCCTGACTTTC
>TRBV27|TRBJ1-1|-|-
CASSFLKNTEAFF
TGTGCCAGCAGTTTTTTAAAGAACACTGAAGCTTTCTTT
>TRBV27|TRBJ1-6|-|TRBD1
CASSMDWGQGSSLHF
TGTGCCAGCAGTATGGACTGGGGACAGGGTTCGTCCCTCCACTTT
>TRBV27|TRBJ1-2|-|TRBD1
CASSLSGGRGYTF
TGTGCCAGCAGTTTATCAGGGGGCAGAGGCTACACCTTC
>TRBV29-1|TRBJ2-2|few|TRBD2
CSVVVAGVNAGELFF
TGCAGCGTTGTGGTGGCGGGAGTAAACGCCGGGGAGCTGTTTTTT
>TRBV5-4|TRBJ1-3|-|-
CASSLGGAVSGNTIYF
TGTGCCAGCAGCTTGGGAGGCGCAGTTTCTGGAAACACCATATATTTT
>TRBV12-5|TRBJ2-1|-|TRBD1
CASGLVRAAGGYNEQFF
TGTGCTAGTGGTTTGGTTAGGGCGGCAGGGGGCTACAATGAGCAGTTCTTC
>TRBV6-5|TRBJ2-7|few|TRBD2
CASSSRLAGGPLF
TGTGCCAGCAGTTCGCGACTAGCGGGGGGCCCGCTGTTC
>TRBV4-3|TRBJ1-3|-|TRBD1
CASSQEWQGARGNTIYF
TGCGCCAGCAGCCAAGAGTGGCAGGGGGCGCGAGGAAACACCATATATTTT
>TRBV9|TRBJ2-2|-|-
CASSGSGGTPSTGELFF
TGTGCCAGCAGCGGGAGTGGGGGCACACCTAGCACCGGGGAGCTGTTTTTT
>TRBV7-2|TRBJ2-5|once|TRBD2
CASSLGLASGGAGETQYF
TGTGCCAGCAGCTTAGGCTTGGCTAGCGGGGGGGCGGGGGAGACCCAGTACTTC
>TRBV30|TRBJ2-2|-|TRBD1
CAWRWTGDTGELFF
TGTGCCTGGCGTTGGACAGGGGACACCGGGGAGCTGTTTTTT
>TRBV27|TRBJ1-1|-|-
CASSPNYPLHRVGEAFF
TGTGCCAGCAGTCCGAATTACCCTCTACACAGGGTAGGTGAAGCTTTCTTT
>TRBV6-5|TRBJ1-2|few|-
CAKTGLSGYTF
TGTGCCAAAACAGGGTTGAGTGGCTACACCTTC
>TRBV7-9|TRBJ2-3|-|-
CASSLRGTASTDTQYF
TGTGCCAGCAGCCTCCGCGGGACAGCTAGCACAGATACGCAGTATTTT
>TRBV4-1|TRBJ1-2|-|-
CASSPGVGGGYTF
TGCGCCAGCAGCCCCGGGGTGGGGGGTGGCTACACCTTC
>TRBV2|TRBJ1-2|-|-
CASSARDYYGYTF
TGTGCCAGCAGTGCCAGGGATTACTATGGCTACACCTTC
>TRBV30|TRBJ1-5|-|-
CAWSDYRGPQHF
TGTGCCTGGAGTGATTATAGGGGGCCCCAGCATTTT
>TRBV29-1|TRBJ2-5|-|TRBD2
CSVDPGLAGGDGTQYF
TGCAGCGTTGACCCGGGACTAGCGGGAGGTGACGGGACCCAGTACTTC
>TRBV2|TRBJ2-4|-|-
CASRAGGAKNIQYF
TGTGCCAGCAGAGCAGGAGGGGCCAAAAACATTCAGTACTTC
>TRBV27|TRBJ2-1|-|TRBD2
CASTRGGPGLAGGPREQFF
TGTGCCAGCACACGAGGAGGCCCGGGACTAGCGGGAGGGCCGAGGGAGCAGTTCTTC
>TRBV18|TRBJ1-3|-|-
CASSPIPAGVGNIYF
TGTGCCAGCTCACCTATCCCAGCAGGAGTCGGGAACATATATTTT
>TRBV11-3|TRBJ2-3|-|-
CASSLGQTDTQYF
TGTGCCAGCAGCTTAGGACAGACAGATACGCAGTATTTT
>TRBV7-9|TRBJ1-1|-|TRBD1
CASSLRGAEGALNTEAFF
TGTGCCAGCAGCTTGAGGGGCGCGGAGGGGGCGTTGAACACTGAAGCTTTCTTT
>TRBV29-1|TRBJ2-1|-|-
CSVPQKTTYNEQFF
TGCAGCGTACCACAAAAGACAACCTACAATGAGCAGTTCTTC
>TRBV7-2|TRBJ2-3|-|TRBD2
CASRVAGGTDTQYF
TGTGCCAGCAGAGTAGCGGGGGGCACAGATACGCAGTATTTT
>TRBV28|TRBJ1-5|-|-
CASSLSGDVGNQPQHF
TGTGCCAGCAGTTTATCCGGGGATGTCGGCAATCAGCCCCAGCATTTT
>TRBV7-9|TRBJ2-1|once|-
CASSYGLSYNEQFF
TGTGCCAGCAGCTACGGACTCTCCTACAATGAGCAGTTCTTC
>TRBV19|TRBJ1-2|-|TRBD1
CASSIDPQTGALVYGYTF
TGTGCCAGTAGTATAGATCCCCAGACAGGGGCTCTGGTCTATGGCTACACCTTC
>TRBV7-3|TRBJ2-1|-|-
CASSPRGPYEQFF
TGTGCCAGCAGCCCGCGCGGGCCATACGAGCAGTTCTTC